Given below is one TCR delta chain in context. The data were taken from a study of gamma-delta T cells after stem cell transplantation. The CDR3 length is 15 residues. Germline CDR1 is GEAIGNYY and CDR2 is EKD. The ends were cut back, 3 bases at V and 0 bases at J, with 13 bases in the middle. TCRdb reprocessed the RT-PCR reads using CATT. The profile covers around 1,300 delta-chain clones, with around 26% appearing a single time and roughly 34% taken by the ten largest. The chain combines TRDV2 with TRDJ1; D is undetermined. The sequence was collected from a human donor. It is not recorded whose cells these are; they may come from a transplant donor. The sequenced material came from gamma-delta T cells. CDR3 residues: CACDLAGQYTDKLIF. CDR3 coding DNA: TGTGCCTGTGACTTAGCGGGCCAGTACACCGATAAACTCATCTTT.